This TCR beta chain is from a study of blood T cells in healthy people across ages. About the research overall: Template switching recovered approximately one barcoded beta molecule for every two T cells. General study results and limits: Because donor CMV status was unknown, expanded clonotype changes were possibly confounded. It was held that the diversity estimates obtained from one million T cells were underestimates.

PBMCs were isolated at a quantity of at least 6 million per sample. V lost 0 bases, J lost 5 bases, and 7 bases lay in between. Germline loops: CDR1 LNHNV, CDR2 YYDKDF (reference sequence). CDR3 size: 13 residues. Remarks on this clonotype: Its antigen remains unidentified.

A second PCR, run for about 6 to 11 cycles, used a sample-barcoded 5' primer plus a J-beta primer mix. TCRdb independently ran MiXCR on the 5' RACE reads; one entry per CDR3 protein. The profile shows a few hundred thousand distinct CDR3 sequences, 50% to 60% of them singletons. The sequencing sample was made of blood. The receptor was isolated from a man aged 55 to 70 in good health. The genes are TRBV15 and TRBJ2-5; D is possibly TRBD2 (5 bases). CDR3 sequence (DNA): TGTGCCACCAGCAGAGATATAGCGGAGACCCAGTACTTC. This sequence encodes CATSRDIAETQYF.